These 8 T cell receptor beta chains came from one sample sequenced in a study of cytotoxic CD8 clonotypes in ibrutinib-treated CLL. Profiled with immunoSEQ multiplex PCR; TCRdb holds only in-frame clones, not every one. The sample lists about 130,000 clones, 70% to 80% occurring once. Source: PBMCs, taken after 12 months of ibrutinib treatment. The origin of the receptors is a human donor with chronic lymphocytic leukemia.

The gene calls are TRBV7-8 and TRBJ2-5; 8 nucleotides line up with TRBD1. The assigned J gene may be wrong: the sequence end matches TRBJ2-7 better. The CDR3 loop spans 14 amino acids. The V gene's germline CDR1 is SGHVS and CDR2 FQNEAQ. CDR3 sequence reads: CASSPQGASYEQYF. For the CDR3, the DNA is TGTGCCAGCAGCCCGCAGGGGGCTTCCTACGAGCAGTACTTC.

This clone was detected only a few times. The chain is built from TRBV28 and TRBJ2-6; TRBD2 matches 9 bases. The CDR3 has 19 residues. Germline V gene sequence: CDR1 MDHEN, CDR2 SYDVKM. After removal of 6 bases from V and 2 bases from J, the junction contained 14 bases not matched to a gene. The CDR3 DNA follows: TGTGCCAGCAGACCCAGATCCTTACTAGCGGGCACTGGGGCCAACGTCCTGACTTTC. Translated, it gives CASRPRSLLAGTGANVLTF.

The chain couples TRBV6-5 to TRBJ2-1; D ambiguous. V was cut by 2 bases and J by 11 bases, with 16 bases left in between. There are 14 residues in the CDR3. From germline, CDR1 is MNHEY and CDR2 SVGAGI. Here the CDR3 DNA reads TGTGCCAGCAGTTACCCGTGGGAACGGTCGAAGCAGTTCTTC. Translating it yields CASSYPWERSKQFF.

Only one count was recorded for this clone. The chain joins TRBV7-9 to TRBJ2-7, with D possibly TRBD1 on 5 matching bases. The ends were cut back, 5 bases at V and 3 bases at J, with 17 bases in the middle. The CDR3 is 15 amino acids. Per the germline V gene, CDR1 is SEHNR and CDR2 is FQNEAQ (reference sequence). The CDR3 reads CASSLTRGMVYEQYF. The DNA of the CDR3 is TGTGCCAGCAGCCTTACAAGGGGAATGGTCTACGAGCAGTACTTC.

CDR3 sequence: CASSLAPDTYEQYF. CDR3 DNA sequence: TGCGCCAGCAGCTTGGCCCCAGATACCTACGAGCAGTACTTC. The chain couples TRBV5-1 to TRBJ2-7, with unresolved D. The CDR3 consists of 14 residues. The germline V gene encodes CDR1 SGHRS and CDR2 YFSETQ. Trimming took off 0 bases at V and 2 bases at J, with 9 bases between the two ends.

The rearrangement uses TRBV5-4 and TRBJ2-2; TRBD2 matches 7 bases. CDR3 length: 16 residues. CDR1 and CDR2 from the germline V gene are SGHNT and YYREEE (reference sequence). V dropped 2 bases and J dropped 0; count of bases not matched to a gene: 4. The CDR3: CASSFPGTTNTGELFF. For the CDR3, the DNA is TGTGCCAGCAGCTTCCCCGGGACTACGAACACCGGGGAGCTGTTTTTT.

This clone was recorded many times. The chain has TRBV19 and TRBJ1-1, with 9 bases lining up with TRBD1. The germline CDR1 and CDR2 sequences are LNHDA and SQIVND (reference sequence). V was clipped by 4 bases and J by 4 bases; unmatched bases: 1. The CDR3 consists of 13 residues. CDR3 loop: CASSRQGGTEAFF. The CDR3 coding sequence is TGTGCCAGTAGTAGACAGGGGGGCACTGAAGCTTTCTTT. The complete variable domain, with remaining parts taken from reference TRBV19 and TRBJ1-1, reads DGGITQSPKYLFRKEGQNVTLSCEQNLNHDAMYWYRQDPGQGLRLIYYSQIVNDFQKGDIAEGYSVSREKKESFPLTVTSAQKNPTAFYLCASSRQGGTEAFFGQGTRLTVV.

This chain uses TRBV14 with TRBJ2-7; the D is unclear. The V gene lost 4 bases and the J gene lost 5 bases, with 12 bases spanning the gap. This CDR3 comprises 13 residues. Germline CDR1 SGHDN, CDR2 FVKESK. In DNA form, the CDR3 reads TGTGCCAGCAGCCGATGGGCTGGGAACGAGCAGTACTTC. It encodes CASSRWAGNEQYF.